The 16 T cell receptor beta chains below were found in one sample sequenced in a study of CD8 T cells in Susac syndrome. An input of roughly 0.5 to 1 ug of RNA was subjected to reverse transcription using random hexamers. A single record per CDR3 protein comes from TCRdb applying MiXCR to the immunoSEQ multiplex PCR reads. The sample lists some 120,000 distinct CDR3 sequences, about 95% occurring once. The sequenced material came from CD4+ T cells from PBMCs. These receptors were collected from a human donor in good health.

This chain uses TRBV7-2 with TRBJ1-1, with unresolved D. Germline assignment: CDR1 SGHTA and CDR2 FQGNSA. There are 12 residues in the CDR3. V lost 5 bases and J lost 7, with 11 bases in between. The CDR3 spells CASSQTSLEAFF. CDR3 sequence (DNA): TGTGCCAGCAGCCAGACGAGTCTTGAAGCTTTCTTT.

V is TRBV28 and J is TRBJ2-4, with TRBD2 matching 7 bases. Germline CDR1 is MDHEN and CDR2 is SYDVKM. The CDR3 spans 15 residues. J was trimmed by 8 bases and V by 7 bases; bases with no gene match: 14. CDR3 amino acids: CASTPGAGRKDIQYF. The CDR3 DNA sequence: TGTGCCAGCACGCCCGGGGCCGGGAGGAAAGACATTCAGTACTTC.

This sequence joins TRBV19 and TRBJ2-7; either TRBD1 or TRBD2 may supply D (5 bases each). The CDR3 is 15 residues long. V lost 3 bases to trimming and J lost 0 bases, with 12 bases between them. Germline CDR1 is LNHDA and CDR2 is SQIVND (reference sequence). DNA for the CDR3: TGTGCCAGTAGTATCGCCGGGACCCCCTCCTACGAGCAGTACTTC. It specifies CASSIAGTPSYEQYF.

V and J are TRBV28 and TRBJ1-4, with a tentative D call TRBD1 (5 bases). CDR1 is MDHEN, CDR2 SYDVKM, per germline. The CDR3 covers 17 residues. V lost 5 bases to trimming and J lost 3 bases, with 19 bases between them. The CDR3 DNA sequence: TGTGCCAGCAGTCCAAAGGGGAGCCTAAGGGCTAATGAAAAACTGTTTTTT. It is translated as CASSPKGSLRANEKLFF. Complete variable domain (other parts from reference TRBV28 and TRBJ1-4): DVKVTQSSRYLVKRTGEKVFLECVQDMDHENMFWYRQDPGLGLRLIYFSYDVKMKEKGDIPEGYSVSREKKERFSLILESASTNQTSMYLCASSPKGSLRANEKLFFGSGTQLSVL.

The chain recombines TRBV5-1 with TRBJ2-1, with D maybe TRBD2 (6 bases). The ends were cut back, 4 bases at V and 8 bases at J, with 16 bases in the middle. The CDR3 length is 14 residues. Germline assignment: CDR1 SGHRS and CDR2 YFSETQ. The CDR3 spells CASSRRGAYDEQFF. The CDR3 DNA sequence: TGCGCCAGCAGCAGGCGCGGGGCATACGATGAGCAGTTCTTC.

CDR3: CASSLRQGGPNEQFF. The CDR3, as DNA: TGTGCCAGCAGTTTACGACAGGGAGGCCCCAATGAGCAGTTCTTC. The gene calls are TRBV12-3 or TRBV12-4 and TRBJ2-1; maybe TRBD1 (7 bases). The CDR3 is 15 residues long. V lost 2 bases and J 6 bases, leaving 14 bases between the germline ends.

V usage is TRBV7-2 and J usage is TRBJ2-3; D is perhaps TRBD2 (6 bases). Germline lookup yields CDR1 SGHTA and CDR2 FQGNSA. This CDR3 spans 16 amino acids. V shed 5 bases and J shed 0 bases, with 15 bases lying between them. The CDR3 DNA reads as TGTGCCAGCAGCCGGGATGGAGGGACTAGCACAGATACGCAGTATTTT. It codes for CASSRDGGTSTDTQYF.

This chain connects TRBV28 to TRBJ2-3; 9 positions match TRBD2. V shed 2 bases, J shed 4 bases, and the junction held 7 bases outside the gene matches. Germline CDR1 is MDHEN and CDR2 is SYDVKM. The CDR3 runs to 16 residues. The DNA for the CDR3 is TGTGCCAGCAGTTTAACGCGGGAGGGCCTATCAGATACGCAGTATTTT. Amino acids: CASSLTREGLSDTQYF.

The V gene is TRBV15, the J gene TRBJ2-5, with 10 positions matching TRBD2. The CDR3 loop spans 17 amino acids. J gave up 5 bases and V 0 bases, and 9 bases lay outside the gene matches. Germline-derived CDR1 and CDR2 are LNHNV and YYDKDF (reference sequence). CDR3 coding DNA: TGTGCCACCAGCAGAGAATTTACGGAGCGGGAGGGGGAGACCCAGTACTTC. Translating it yields CATSREFTEREGETQYF. The full variable domain, rest sourced from reference TRBV15 and TRBJ2-5, is DAMVIQNPRYQVTQFGKPVTLSCSQTLNHNVMYWYQQKSSQAPKLLFHYYDKDFNNEADTPDNFQSRRPNTSFCFLDIRSPGLGDTAMYLCATSREFTEREGETQYFGPGTRLLVL.

The CDR3 sequence: CASSRTRGEKQFF. CDR3 DNA sequence: TGTGCCAGCAGCCGAACGAGGGGGGAGAAGCAGTTCTTC. The genes are TRBV7-8 and TRBJ2-1; TRBD1 or TRBD2 may be the D gene (6 bases each). The CDR3 has 13 residues. Germline assignment: CDR1 SGHVS and CDR2 FQNEAQ. V shed 5 bases and J shed 11 bases, with 16 bases lying between them.

The chain combines TRBV7-9 with TRBJ2-7; D possibly uses TRBD1 or TRBD2 (5 bases each). V lost 1 base, J lost 0 bases, and 10 bases lay in between. The germline gives CDR1 SEHNR, CDR2 FQNEAQ (reference sequence). This CDR3 spans 15 amino acids. The CDR3 sequence is CASSLEGTVSYEQYF. The CDR3 DNA follows: TGTGCCAGCAGCTTAGAGGGGACGGTCTCCTACGAGCAGTACTTC.

This clonotype was detected once. The rearrangement uses TRBV29-1 and TRBJ1-1; D gene unclear. Germline loops: CDR1 SQVTM, CDR2 ANQGSEA. The CDR3 is made up of 11 amino acids. V lost 7 bases and J lost 7, with 13 bases in between. CDR3 bases: TGCAGCGAGGTTGGGGTTGGTGAAGCTTTCTTT. It encodes CSEVGVGEAFF.

The J gene is TRBJ2-6, the V gene TRBV18, with TRBD1 matching over 11 bases. Germline V gene data show CDR1 as KGHSH and CDR2 as LQKENI. This CDR3 has 17 residues. The ends lost 6 bases at V and 2 bases at J; junction bases unmatched: 6. The CDR3 coding sequence is TGTGCCAGCTCCAGGACAGGGGGCTTCCCTGGGGCCAACGTCCTGACTTTC. It codes for CASSRTGGFPGANVLTF.

The J gene is TRBJ2-5, the V gene TRBV7-9, with 9 bases that match TRBD1. Trimming took 5 bases from V and 1 from J; bases not matched to a gene: 5. The CDR3 covers 15 residues. Germline CDR1 SEHNR, CDR2 FQNEAQ (reference sequence). The CDR3 DNA reads TGTGCCAGCAGCCTGGGACAGGGCACCCAAGAGACCCAGTACTTC. Protein product: CASSLGQGTQETQYF.

This clonotype occurred once. The CDR3 DNA sequence: TGCGCCAGCAGCCGACTCTTCGGCAGGGCTAACACCGGGGAGCTGTTTTTT. It is translated as CASSRLFGRANTGELFF. The V and J genes are TRBV5-1 and TRBJ2-2; the D gene is possibly TRBD1 (5 bases). This CDR3 has 17 residues. Trimming pared 4 bases from V and 2 bases from J, leaving 18 bases between. CDR1 is SGHRS and CDR2 is YFSETQ in the germline V gene.

The V gene is TRBV5-1, the J gene TRBJ2-1, with D perhaps TRBD2 (5 bases). This CDR3 is 15 amino acids long. CDR1 and CDR2 from the germline V gene are SGHRS and YFSETQ. Trimming cost V 2 bases and J 7 bases, with 16 bases left between them. The CDR3 protein is CASSFRLHRGNEQFF. The CDR3 DNA reads as TGCGCCAGCAGCTTCAGACTCCACCGAGGGAATGAGCAGTTCTTC.